The clone carrying this T cell receptor beta chain turned up a few times. These data originate in a study of cytomegalovirus exposure and HLA in healthy donors. The PCR made use of 60 Vbeta and 13 Jbeta primers. Measured with immunoSEQ multiplex PCR; TCRdb has only the in-frame clones, and not every one. The sample carries about 240,000 clones, around 81% recorded once. J was trimmed by 8 bases and V by 2 bases; bases with no gene match: 4. Germline V gene data show CDR1 as SGHRS and CDR2 as YFSETQ. The length of the CDR3 is 15 residues. The sequenced sample consisted of PBMCs. This chain links TRBV5-1 with TRBJ1-4; TRBD1 agrees at 12 bases. The sequence was collected from a woman aged 55 to 70 in good health and CMV-seropositive. In nucleotides, the CDR3 is TGCGCCAGCAGCTTTGGGGACAGGGGGCACGAAAAACTGTTTTTT. Amino acids: CASSFGDRGHEKLFF.